The rows below give T cell receptor beta chains drawn from one sample of a study of blood T cell repertoires in COVID-19. Some clones are missing from TCRdb's copy, which holds only in-frame ones; the method was immunoSEQ multiplex PCR. Found here are around 180,000 clones, 74% of them singletons; the top ten hold about 3%. The sequenced material came from peripheral blood. These receptors were collected from a woman aged 80 or over with acute or convalescent COVID-19. Both conserved end residues are part of each CDR3. Each record gives: V gene, D gene, clone size, J gene, CDR3 protein, CDR3 DNA. The D gene is left open where the match is weak. Clone size is stated in some rows and not others, as once, few, many or a class when expanded.

TRBV2	TRBD1	-	TRBJ2-7	CASTPRGPSYEQYF	TGTGCCTCCACCCCCAGGGGGCCGTCCTACGAGCAGTACTTC
TRBV10-3	-	-	TRBJ1-1	CAINSGSGGRGAFF	TGTGCCATCAATTCGGGGTCCGGGGGGAGAGGAGCTTTCTTT
TRBV28	TRBD1	-	TRBJ2-7	CASSQTGFSYEQYF	TGTGCCAGCAGTCAGACAGGGTTCTCCTACGAGCAGTACTTC
TRBV9	TRBD1	-	TRBJ1-6	CASSVAGQGYSPLHF	TGTGCCAGCAGCGTAGCCGGACAGGGTTATTCACCCCTCCACTTT
TRBV10-3	-	-	TRBJ1-1	CASAGTTLEAFF	TGTGCCAGCGCAGGGACAACCCTTGAAGCTTTCTTT
TRBV30	-	-	TRBJ1-1	CAWSVGQNTEAFF	TGTGCCTGGAGTGTAGGACAGAACACTGAAGCTTTCTTT
TRBV29-1	TRBD1	-	TRBJ2-1	CSVARDRENEQFF	TGCAGCGTTGCACGGGACAGGGAAAATGAGCAGTTCTTC
TRBV5-1	TRBD1	-	TRBJ1-4	CASSYGQGNEKLFF	TGCGCCAGCAGCTATGGACAGGGTAATGAAAAACTGTTTTTT
TRBV19	-	-	TRBJ1-1	CASSNRGRGTEAFF	TGTGCCAGTAGTAACCGGGGAAGAGGGACTGAAGCTTTCTTT
TRBV29-1	TRBD1	-	TRBJ1-1	CSVGKGQVWTEAFF	TGCAGCGTTGGAAAAGGACAGGTTTGGACTGAAGCTTTCTTT
TRBV25-1	-	-	TRBJ2-7	CASSESGTHNTYEQYF	TGTGCCAGCAGTGAATCGGGGACACATAATACCTACGAGCAGTACTTC
TRBV19	TRBD1	once	TRBJ1-5	CASTPGQGYQPQHF	TGTGCCAGTACCCCGGGACAGGGTTATCAGCCCCAGCATTTT
TRBV27	TRBD2	few	TRBJ2-7	CASRLGTSASYEQYF	TGTGCCAGCAGGCTCGGGACTAGCGCCAGCTACGAGCAGTACTTC
TRBV28	TRBD1	-	TRBJ1-4	CASSAWGQGANEKLFF	TGTGCCAGCAGTGCTTGGGGACAGGGGGCTAATGAAAAACTGTTTTTT
TRBV28	-	-	TRBJ2-7	CASSRPGLSYEQYF	TGTGCCAGCAGCAGACCGGGACTCTCCTACGAGCAGTACTTC
TRBV25-1	TRBD1	many	TRBJ1-2	CASSPLDRGAYGYTF	TGTGCCAGCAGTCCCCTGGACAGGGGGGCCTATGGCTACACCTTC
TRBV11-2	-	-	TRBJ1-1	CASSLEPGSNTEAFF	TGTGCCAGCAGCTTAGAGCCAGGGTCGAACACTGAAGCTTTCTTT
TRBV28	-	-	TRBJ2-7	CASRFEHSYEQYF	TGTGCCAGCAGGTTCGAGCACTCCTACGAGCAGTACTTC
TRBV10-3	-	few	TRBJ1-2	CAISESAGTEANYGYTF	TGTGCCATCAGTGAGTCGGCGGGAACGGAGGCTAACTATGGCTACACCTTC
TRBV19	-	-	TRBJ2-7	CASSTTESSYEQYF	TGTGCCAGTAGTACGACTGAAAGCTCCTACGAGCAGTACTTC
TRBV7-2	-	-	TRBJ1-5	CASSLSPNRAFNQPQHF	TGTGCCAGCAGCCTCTCCCCGAACAGGGCGTTCAATCAGCCCCAGCATTTT
TRBV13	-	-	TRBJ2-7	CASSSSGRAAVYEQYF	TGTGCCAGCAGCTCATCAGGTCGGGCAGCGGTGTACGAGCAGTACTTC
TRBV19	-	-	TRBJ1-4	CASSIGGGINEKLFF	TGTGCCAGTAGTATAGGCGGCGGAATCAATGAAAAACTGTTTTTT
TRBV7-2	TRBD1	-	TRBJ2-1	CASSLEQGAGSYNEQFF	TGTGCCAGCAGCTTAGAACAGGGGGCTGGGTCCTACAATGAGCAGTTCTTC
TRBV2	-	many	TRBJ2-1	CASRRGLHYNEQFF	TGTGCCAGCAGGCGGGGACTGCACTACAATGAGCAGTTCTTC
TRBV27	-	-	TRBJ2-7	CASSRGHSLNEQYF	TGTGCCAGCAGCCGGGGACATTCCCTTAACGAGCAGTACTTC
TRBV19	TRBD2	-	TRBJ2-5	CASRTSGVETQYF	TGTGCCAGTCGGACTAGCGGGGTAGAGACCCAGTACTTC
TRBV7-8	TRBD2	-	TRBJ2-3	CASSLVRASGRAGTDTQYF	TGTGCCAGCAGCTTAGTGAGGGCTAGCGGGAGGGCCGGCACAGATACGCAGTATTTT
TRBV24-1	-	-	TRBJ2-2	CATSAQGWTGELFF	TGTGCCACCAGTGCCCAGGGGTGGACCGGGGAGCTGTTTTTT
TRBV7-2	-	-	TRBJ1-5	CASSLSRGQPQHF	TGTGCCAGCAGCTTAAGTCGGGGACAGCCCCAGCATTTT
TRBV18	-	-	TRBJ2-6	CASSPTVMISGANVLTF	TGTGCCAGCTCACCGACAGTGATGATCTCTGGGGCCAACGTCCTGACTTTC
TRBV5-1	-	-	TRBJ2-5	CASSSRTDQETQYF	TGCGCCAGCAGCTCGCGGACAGATCAAGAGACCCAGTACTTC
TRBV9	-	-	TRBJ1-1	CASSVDPVLNTEAFF	TGTGCCAGCAGCGTAGATCCAGTTCTGAACACTGAAGCTTTCTTT
TRBV19	-	-	TRBJ2-2	CASIWQNTGELFF	TGTGCCAGTATCTGGCAGAACACCGGGGAGCTGTTTTTT
TRBV5-1	-	-	TRBJ2-7	CASSSISGIDYEQYF	TGCGCCAGCAGCTCAATTTCGGGTATTGACTACGAGCAGTACTTC
TRBV4-3	TRBD1	-	TRBJ2-7	CASSQSGTGGYEQYF	TGCGCCAGCAGCCAATCCGGGACAGGGGGCTACGAGCAGTACTTC
TRBV7-2	-	-	TRBJ2-3	CASSLPPGITQYF	TGTGCCAGCAGCTTACCACCAGGGATTACGCAGTATTTT
TRBV9	TRBD1	-	TRBJ1-1	CASSGKGQGPTEAFF	TGTGCCAGCAGCGGAAAAGGACAGGGCCCCACTGAAGCTTTCTTT
TRBV27	-	-	TRBJ2-1	CASSLRRLIGHEQFF	TGTGCCAGCAGTTTAAGAAGACTCATAGGCCATGAGCAGTTCTTC
TRBV11-2	-	-	TRBJ1-2	CASSPGSENFYGYTF	TGTGCCAGCAGCCCCGGGAGCGAAAATTTCTATGGCTACACCTTC
TRBV19	-	-	TRBJ1-4	CASSTPGSTNEKLFF	TGTGCCAGTAGTACCCCCGGGTCAACTAATGAAAAACTGTTTTTT
TRBV21-1	-	few	TRBJ1-6	CASATGGPYNSPLHF	TGTGCCAGCGCAACAGGGGGGCCCTATAATTCACCCCTCCACTTT
TRBV6-2/TRBV6-3	-	-	TRBJ2-3	CASSPRDGYTDTQYF	TGTGCCAGCAGCCCGCGCGACGGGTACACAGATACGCAGTATTTT
TRBV10-3	TRBD2	-	TRBJ2-7	CASQLAGAYEQYF	TGTGCCAGTCAACTAGCGGGAGCCTACGAGCAGTACTTC
TRBV7-2	TRBD1	few	TRBJ1-6	CASSLVGTDNSPLHF	TGTGCCAGCAGCTTAGTTGGGACAGATAATTCACCCCTCCACTTT
TRBV4-2	-	-	TRBJ2-5	CASSQRLGRQETQYF	TGTGCCAGCAGCCAGCGACTAGGGCGGCAAGAGACCCAGTACTTC
TRBV28	TRBD1	-	TRBJ2-7	CASIGTVYEQYF	TGTGCCAGCATAGGGACAGTCTACGAGCAGTACTTC
TRBV9	TRBD1	-	TRBJ2-7	CASSPDRAISEQYF	TGTGCCAGCAGCCCGGACAGGGCTATCTCCGAGCAGTACTTC
TRBV21-1	-	-	TRBJ1-6	CASSHRVSPLHF	TGTGCCAGCAGCCACAGGGTTTCACCCCTCCACTTT
TRBV10-3	TRBD2	-	TRBJ2-1	CATATGLVNEQFF	TGTGCCACCGCAACCGGACTAGTCAATGAGCAGTTCTTC
TRBV4-2	TRBD1	-	TRBJ2-7	CASSRNQGADYEQYF	TGTGCCAGCAGCAGGAATCAGGGGGCAGACTACGAGCAGTACTTC
TRBV4-3	-	once	TRBJ1-1	CASSQGFSTEAFF	TGCGCCAGCAGCCAAGGTTTCTCTACTGAAGCTTTCTTT
TRBV21-1	-	-	TRBJ2-7	CASSAGLAYEQYF	TGTGCCAGCAGCGCGGGACTAGCTTACGAGCAGTACTTC
TRBV30	-	-	TRBJ1-5	CAWSATSQPQHF	TGTGCCTGGAGTGCCACGAGCCAGCCCCAGCATTTT
TRBV28	TRBD1	-	TRBJ2-1	CASSLPTGDTEQFF	TGTGCCAGCAGTTTACCGACAGGGGACACTGAGCAGTTCTTC